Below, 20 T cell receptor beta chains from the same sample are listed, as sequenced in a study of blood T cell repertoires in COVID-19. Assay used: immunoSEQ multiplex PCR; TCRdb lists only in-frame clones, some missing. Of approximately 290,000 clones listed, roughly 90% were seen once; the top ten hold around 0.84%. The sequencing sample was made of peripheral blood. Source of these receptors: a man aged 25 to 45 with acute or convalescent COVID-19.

The CDR3: CASSQDSTGGDIQYF. The CDR3 nucleotides read TGTGCCAGCAGCCAAGATAGTACAGGGGGGGACATTCAGTACTTC. The chain combines TRBV14 with TRBJ2-4; a weak D match, TRBD1 (8 bases). Germline V gene lookup returns CDR1 SGHDN and CDR2 FVKESK. Trimming removed 0 bases from V and 8 bases from J, with 14 bases in between. The CDR3 is made up of 15 amino acids.

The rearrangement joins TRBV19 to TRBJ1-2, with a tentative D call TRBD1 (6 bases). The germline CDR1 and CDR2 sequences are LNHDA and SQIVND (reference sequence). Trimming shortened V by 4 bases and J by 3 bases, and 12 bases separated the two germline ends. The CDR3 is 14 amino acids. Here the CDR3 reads CASSRKEGDYGYTF. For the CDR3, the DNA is TGTGCCAGTAGTAGGAAAGAGGGGGACTATGGCTACACCTTC.

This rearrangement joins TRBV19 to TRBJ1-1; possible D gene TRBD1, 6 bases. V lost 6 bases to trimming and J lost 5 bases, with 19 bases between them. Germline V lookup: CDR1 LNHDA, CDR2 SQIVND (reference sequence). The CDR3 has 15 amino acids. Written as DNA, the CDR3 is TGTGCCAGTAGCCTAGAAGGACAGATTTGGACTGAAGCTTTCTTT. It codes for CASSLEGQIWTEAFF.

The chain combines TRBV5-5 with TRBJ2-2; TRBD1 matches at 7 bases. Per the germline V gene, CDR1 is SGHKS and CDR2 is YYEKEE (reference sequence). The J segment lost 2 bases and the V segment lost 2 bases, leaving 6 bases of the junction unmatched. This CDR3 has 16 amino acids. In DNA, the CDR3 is TGTGCCAGCAGCTTAATCGGGACAGCAAACACCGGGGAGCTGTTTTTT. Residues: CASSLIGTANTGELFF. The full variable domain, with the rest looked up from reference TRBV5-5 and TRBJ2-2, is DAGVTQSPTHLIKTRGQQVTLRCSPISGHKSVSWYQQVLGQGPQFIFQYYEKEERGRGNFPDRFSARQFPNYSSELNVNALLLGDSALYLCASSLIGTANTGELFFGEGSRLTVL.

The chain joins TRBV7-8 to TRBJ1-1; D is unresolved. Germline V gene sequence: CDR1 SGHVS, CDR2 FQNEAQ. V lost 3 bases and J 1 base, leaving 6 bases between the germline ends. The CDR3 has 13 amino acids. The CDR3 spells CASSFFQNTEAFF. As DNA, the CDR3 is TGTGCCAGCAGCTTTTTCCAGAACACTGAAGCTTTCTTT.

The CDR3 DNA sequence: TGTGCCTGGAGTAGAACTCAGGTGAACACTGAAGCTTTCTTT. It encodes CAWSRTQVNTEAFF. The chain is built from TRBV30 and TRBJ1-1; D gene ambiguous. The CDR3 is 14 amino acids. The germline CDR1 and CDR2 sequences are GTSNPN and SVGIG (reference sequence). Trimming took 2 bases from V and 0 from J, leaving 10 bases between them.

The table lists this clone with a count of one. The CDR3 nucleotides are TGTGCCGGAGACAGGGGGGGTTTAACTGAAGCTTTCTTT. Translation: CAGDRGGLTEAFF. V gene TRBV30 combines with J gene TRBJ1-1; 9 positions agree with TRBD1. Trimming took 8 bases from V and 5 from J; bases not matched to a gene: 9. The CDR3 is 13 amino acids. Germline V gene sequence: CDR1 GTSNPN, CDR2 SVGIG (reference sequence).

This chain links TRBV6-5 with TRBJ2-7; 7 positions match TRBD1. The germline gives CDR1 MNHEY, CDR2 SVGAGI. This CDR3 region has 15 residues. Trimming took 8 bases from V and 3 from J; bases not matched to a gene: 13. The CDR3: CASSKRAGGFYEQYF. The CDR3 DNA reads TGTGCCAGCTCCAAGAGGGCAGGGGGATTCTACGAGCAGTACTTC.

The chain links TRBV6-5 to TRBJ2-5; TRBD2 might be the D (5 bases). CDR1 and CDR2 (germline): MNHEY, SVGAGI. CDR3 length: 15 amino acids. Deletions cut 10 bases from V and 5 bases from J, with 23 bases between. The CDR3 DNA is TGTGCCACTCTAGAGGGTTGGCGCGGCTGGGAGACCCAGTACTTC. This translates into CATLEGWRGWETQYF.

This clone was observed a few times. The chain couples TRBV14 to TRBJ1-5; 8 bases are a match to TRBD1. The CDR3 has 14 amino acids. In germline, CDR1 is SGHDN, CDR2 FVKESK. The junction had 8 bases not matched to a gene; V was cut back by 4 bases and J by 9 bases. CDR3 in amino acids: CASSLAGGRGPQHF. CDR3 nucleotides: TGTGCCAGCAGCCTTGCAGGGGGCCGGGGGCCCCAGCATTTT.

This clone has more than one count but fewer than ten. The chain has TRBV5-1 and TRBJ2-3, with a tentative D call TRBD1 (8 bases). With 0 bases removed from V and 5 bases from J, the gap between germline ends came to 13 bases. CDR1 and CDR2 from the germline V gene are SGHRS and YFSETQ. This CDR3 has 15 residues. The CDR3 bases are TGCGCCAGCAGCTTGGGGACAGGGAGGGGAGATACGCAGTATTTT. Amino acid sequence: CASSLGTGRGDTQYF.

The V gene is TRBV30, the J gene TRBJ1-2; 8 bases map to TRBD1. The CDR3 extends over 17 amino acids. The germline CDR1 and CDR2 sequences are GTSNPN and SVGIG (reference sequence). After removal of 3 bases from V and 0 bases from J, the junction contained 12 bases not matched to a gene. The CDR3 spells CAWRDLRDRTTNYGYTF. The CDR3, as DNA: TGTGCCTGGAGAGACCTCCGGGACAGGACTACTAACTATGGCTACACCTTC.

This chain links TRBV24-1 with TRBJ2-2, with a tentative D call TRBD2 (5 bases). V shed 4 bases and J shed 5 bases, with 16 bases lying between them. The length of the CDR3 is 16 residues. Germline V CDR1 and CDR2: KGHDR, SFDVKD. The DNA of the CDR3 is TGTGCCACCAGTGACCGGGCCCGGGGAACGACCGGGGAGCTGTTTTTT. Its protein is CATSDRARGTTGELFF.

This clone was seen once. This chain's CDR3 is CASSKDPPLGRDSNQPQHF. CDR3 bases: TGTGCCAGCAGCAAAGACCCGCCGTTGGGCAGAGATAGCAATCAGCCCCAGCATTTT. This sequence joins TRBV21-1 and TRBJ1-5; TRBD1 is the table's D call, not checked against the DNA. TRBV21-1 is annotated as a pseudogene. There are 19 residues in the CDR3.

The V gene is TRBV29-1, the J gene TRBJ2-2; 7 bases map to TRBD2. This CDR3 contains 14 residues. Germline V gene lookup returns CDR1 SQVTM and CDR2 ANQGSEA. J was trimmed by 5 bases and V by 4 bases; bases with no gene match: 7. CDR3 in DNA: TGCAGCGTTGTGGGCGGGAGCGGAACCGGGGAGCTGTTTTTT. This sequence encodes CSVVGGSGTGELFF.

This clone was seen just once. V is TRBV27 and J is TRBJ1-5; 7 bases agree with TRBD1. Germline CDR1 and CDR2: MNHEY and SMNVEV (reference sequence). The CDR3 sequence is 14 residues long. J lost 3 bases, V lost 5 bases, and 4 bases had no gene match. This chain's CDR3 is CASSLQGTNQPQHF. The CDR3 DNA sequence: TGTGCCAGCAGTCTACAGGGGACCAATCAGCCCCAGCATTTT.

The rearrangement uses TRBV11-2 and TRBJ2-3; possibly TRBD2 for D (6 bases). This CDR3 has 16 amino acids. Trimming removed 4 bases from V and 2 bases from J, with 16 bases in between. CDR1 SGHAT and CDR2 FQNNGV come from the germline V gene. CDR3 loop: CASSSPGTDYTDTQYF. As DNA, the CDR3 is TGTGCCAGCAGCTCACCCGGGACGGACTACACAGATACGCAGTATTTT. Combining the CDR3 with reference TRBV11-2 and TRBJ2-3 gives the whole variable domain EAGVAQSPRYKIIEKRQSVAFWCNPISGHATLYWYQQILGQGPKLLIQFQNNGVVDDSQLPKDRFSAERLKGVDSTLKIQPAKLEDSAVYLCASSSPGTDYTDTQYFGPGTRLTVL.

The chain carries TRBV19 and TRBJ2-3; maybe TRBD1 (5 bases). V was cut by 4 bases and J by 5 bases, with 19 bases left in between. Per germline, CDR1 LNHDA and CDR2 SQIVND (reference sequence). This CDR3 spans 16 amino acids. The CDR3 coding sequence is TGTGCCAGTAGTACCCGATTCGGTCAGGGTGGAGATACGCAGTATTTT. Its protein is CASSTRFGQGGDTQYF.

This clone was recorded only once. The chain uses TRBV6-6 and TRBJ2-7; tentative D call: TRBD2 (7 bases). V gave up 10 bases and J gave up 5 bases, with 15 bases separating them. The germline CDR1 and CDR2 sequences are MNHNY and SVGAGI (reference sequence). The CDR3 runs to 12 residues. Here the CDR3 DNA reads TGTGCCACGGTACGGGGGGCCAACGAGCAGTACTTC. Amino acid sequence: CATVRGANEQYF.

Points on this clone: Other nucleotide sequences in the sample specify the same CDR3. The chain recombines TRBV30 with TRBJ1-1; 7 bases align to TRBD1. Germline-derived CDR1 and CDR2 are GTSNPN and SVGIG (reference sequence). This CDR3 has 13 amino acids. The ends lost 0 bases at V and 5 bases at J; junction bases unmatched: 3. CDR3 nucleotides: TGTGCCTGGAGTGTACAGGGGTATACTGAAGCTTTCTTT. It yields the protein CAWSVQGYTEAFF.